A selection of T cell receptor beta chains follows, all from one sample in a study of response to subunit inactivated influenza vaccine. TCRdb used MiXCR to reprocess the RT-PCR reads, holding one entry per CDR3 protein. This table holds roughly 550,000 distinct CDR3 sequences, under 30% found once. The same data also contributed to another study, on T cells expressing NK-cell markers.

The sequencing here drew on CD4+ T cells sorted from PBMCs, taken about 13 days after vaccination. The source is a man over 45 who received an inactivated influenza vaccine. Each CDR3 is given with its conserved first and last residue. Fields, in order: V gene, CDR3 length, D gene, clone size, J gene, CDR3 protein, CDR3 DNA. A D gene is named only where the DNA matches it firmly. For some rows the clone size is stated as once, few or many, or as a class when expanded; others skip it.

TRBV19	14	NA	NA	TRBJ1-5	CASSRGGQNQPQHF	TGTGCCAGCAGTCGTGGGGGCCAGAATCAGCCCCAGCATTTT
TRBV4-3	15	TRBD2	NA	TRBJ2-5	CASSPGLARGETQYF	TGCGCCAGCAGCCCGGGACTAGCGAGGGGGGAGACCCAGTACTTC
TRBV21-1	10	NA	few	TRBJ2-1	CASSTNEQFF	TGTGCCAGCAGCACGAATGAGCAGTTCTTC
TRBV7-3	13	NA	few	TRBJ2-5	CASSLSFQETQYF	TGTGCCAGCAGCTTGAGTTTTCAAGAGACCCAGTACTTC
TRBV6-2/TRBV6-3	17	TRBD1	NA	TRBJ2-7	CASSYPMGQGVPYEQYF	TGTGCCAGCAGTTACCCCATGGGACAGGGTGTCCCCTACGAGCAGTACTTC
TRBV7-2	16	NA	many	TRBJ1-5	CASSLGGPLSNQPQHF	TGTGCCAGCAGCCTAGGCGGACCTCTTAGCAATCAGCCCCAGCATTTT
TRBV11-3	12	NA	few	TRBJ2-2	CASSSETGELFF	TGTGCCAGCAGTTCTGAAACCGGGGAGCTGTTTTTT
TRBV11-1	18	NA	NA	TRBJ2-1	CASSLEQGQSGAINEQFF	TGTGCCAGCAGCTTAGAACAGGGCCAAAGCGGAGCAATCAATGAGCAGTTCTTC
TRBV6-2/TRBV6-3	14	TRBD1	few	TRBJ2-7	CASQRRTGPYEQYF	TGTGCCAGCCAGCGGCGGACAGGCCCCTACGAGCAGTACTTC
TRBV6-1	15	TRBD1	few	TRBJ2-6	CASRAGGSGANVLTF	TGTGCCAGCAGGGCAGGGGGCAGTGGGGCCAACGTCCTGACTTTC
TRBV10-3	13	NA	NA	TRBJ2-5	CAISGYREETQYF	TGTGCCATCAGTGGGTACAGGGAGGAGACCCAGTACTTC
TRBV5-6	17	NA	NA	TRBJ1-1	CASSLGARGGEGTEAFF	TGTGCCAGCAGCCTTGGGGCAAGGGGAGGGGAAGGCACTGAAGCTTTCTTT